This note documents a single TCR beta chain sequence. These data come from a study of blood T cell repertoires in COVID-19. Overall study context: Sample material is recorded as cDNA or gDNA derived from T cells, B-cell-depleted T cells, or PBMCs.

As handled by the study authors: By means of reference gene primer amplification, nucleated cell counts were estimated. Generated by immunoSEQ multiplex PCR, the TCRdb table keeps only in-frame clones and is missing some. The DNA gave D and trimming, while V, J and clone size come from that table. The sample yields roughly 500,000 clones, 85% to 90% seen once. The Seattle patients, enrolled during active infection, were followed longitudinally. Trimming took 5 bases from V and 5 from J; bases not matched to a gene: 6. The CDR3 is 14 residues long. Germline CDR1 LGHDT, CDR2 YNNKEL (reference sequence).

Sequencing was carried out using peripheral blood. This chain joins TRBV3-1 (or the pseudogene TRBV3-2) and TRBJ1-1; TRBD1 agrees at 9 bases. The TCR sequence derives from a man in his late teens or twenties with COVID-19, enrolled during active disease. CDR3 region: CASSKGTGPTEAFF. As DNA, the CDR3 is TGTGCCAGCAGCAAAGGGACAGGGCCAACTGAAGCTTTCTTT.